One and the same sample provided the 9 T cell receptor beta chains below, sequenced in a study of shared clonotypes between healthy human individuals. Sequencing used immunoSEQ multiplex PCR; TCRdb keeps in-frame clones, though not all of them. The sample yields 2.3 million or so clones, more than 80% seen once. The sample comprised naive CD4+ T cells from PBMCs. Subset indicated: CD45RA+ positively selected. These receptors originate from a man between 18 and 29 years old in good health. Some clones in this sample may be carry-over from other donors' samples.

The chain joins TRBV5-1 to TRBJ1-2; 7 positions match TRBD1. The trim removed 4 bases at V and 4 bases at J, leaving 10 bases unmatched. This CDR3 is built from 15 residues. CDR1 SGHRS and CDR2 YFSETQ come from the germline V gene. The CDR3 DNA sequence: TGCGCCAGCAGCCCGGGAGGACAGGCTCTCTATGGCTACACCTTC. Amino acid sequence: CASSPGGQALYGYTF. Looking up the rest from reference TRBV5-1 and TRBJ1-2 gives the full variable domain: KAGVTQTPRYLIKTRGQQVTLSCSPISGHRSVSWYQQTPGQGLQFLFEYFSETQRNKGNFPGRFSGRQFSNSRSEMNVSTLELGDSALYLCASSPGGQALYGYTFGSGTRLTVV.

The gene calls are TRBV14 and TRBJ2-2; no clear D gene. The germline V gene encodes CDR1 SGHDN and CDR2 FVKESK. The CDR3 loop spans 15 amino acids. Trimming stripped 4 bases from V and 0 bases from J, with 9 bases between. The CDR3: CASSPLGSNTGELFF. CDR3 coding DNA: TGTGCCAGCAGCCCGCTCGGATCGAACACCGGGGAGCTGTTTTTT. Looking up the rest from reference TRBV14 and TRBJ2-2 gives the full variable domain: EAGVTQFPSHSVIEKGQTVTLRCDPISGHDNLYWYRRVMGKEIKFLLHFVKESKQDESGMPNNRFLAERTGGTYSTLKVQPAELEDSGVYFCASSPLGSNTGELFFGEGSRLTVL.

The chain joins TRBV18 to TRBJ2-7, with 8 bases aligning to TRBD1. V was clipped by 3 bases and J by 2 bases; unmatched bases: 12. Germline V gene data show CDR1 as KGHSH and CDR2 as LQKENI. The CDR3 totals 17 residues. The CDR3 DNA reads TGTGCCAGCTCACCGATTCCCTGGACAGGGAGCACCTACGAGCAGTACTTC. Translation: CASSPIPWTGSTYEQYF.

The V and J genes are TRBV28 and TRBJ2-3; D may match TRBD1 or TRBD2 (6 bases each). CDR1 and CDR2 from the germline V gene are MDHEN and SYDVKM. The CDR3 has 15 amino acids. V was pared by 4 bases and J by 4 bases, with 15 bases between. In DNA form, the CDR3 reads TGTGCCAGCAGTTATGGGACGGGGGCGTCAGATACGCAGTATTTT. This encodes CASSYGTGASDTQYF.

This clone was detected once. CDR3 in amino acids: CASSQRRTSASYEQYF. CDR3 nucleotides: TGCGCCAGCAGTCAAAGGAGGACTAGCGCTTCCTACGAGCAGTACTTC. This chain connects TRBV23-1 to TRBJ2-7; TRBD2 aligns across 9 bases. TRBV23-1 has ORF status, its function being uncertain. V shed 2 bases, J shed 1 base, and the junction held 6 bases outside the gene matches. The CDR3 contains 16 residues.

The gene calls are TRBV28 and TRBJ2-7; TRBD1 or TRBD2 may be the D gene (6 bases each). Germline assignment: CDR1 MDHEN and CDR2 SYDVKM. V gave up 2 bases and J gave up 3 bases, with 11 bases separating them. The CDR3 has 14 amino acids. This chain's CDR3 is CASSLLGGYYEQYF. CDR3 sequence (DNA): TGTGCCAGCAGTTTACTCGGGGGCTACTACGAGCAGTACTTC.

The J gene is TRBJ2-7, the V gene TRBV29-1; D may correspond to TRBD1 or TRBD2 (5 bases each). The CDR3 is 15 residues long. V lost 4 bases, J lost 5 bases, and 21 bases lay in between. CDR1 is SQVTM and CDR2 is ANQGSEA in the germline V gene. The CDR3 loop is CSVAGGPSSAHEQYF. The CDR3 DNA reads as TGCAGCGTTGCTGGGGGTCCCTCGTCAGCGCACGAGCAGTACTTC.

V and J are TRBV20-1 and TRBJ1-5; D unresolved. The V end lost 6 bases, the J end lost 7 bases, and 7 bases lay between the germline ends. This CDR3 is 10 amino acids long. CDR1 and CDR2 (germline): DFQATT, SNEGSKA (reference sequence). The CDR3: CSANRQPQHF. The CDR3 nucleotides read TGCAGTGCCAACCGGCAGCCCCAGCATTTT.

This clone occurred once. As DNA, the CDR3 is TGTGCCAGCAGCCATAGGGCTCTTTACTACGAGCAGTACTTC. Translating gives CASSHRALYYEQYF. The J gene is TRBJ2-7, the V gene TRBV7-2; no firm D call. Germline V lookup: CDR1 SGHTA, CDR2 FQGNSA. The CDR3 spans 14 residues. V lost 5 bases and J lost 3, with 14 bases in between. Full variable domain (outside the CDR3, taken from reference TRBV7-2 and TRBJ2-7): GAGVSQSPSNKVTEKGKDVELRCDPISGHTALYWYRQSLGQGLEFLIYFQGNSAPDKSGLPSDRFSAERTGGSVSTLTIQRTQQEDSAVYLCASSHRALYYEQYFGPGTRLTVT.